This passage covers 8 T cell receptor beta chains from one sample sequenced in a study of blood T cell repertoires in COVID-19. TCRdb's table, derived via immunoSEQ multiplex PCR, lists solely in-frame clones and lacks some. Found here are around 76,000 clones, roughly four fifths of them singletons; the top ten hold around 6.9%. The sample consisted of peripheral blood. Source of these receptors: a man younger than 40 with COVID-19, enrolled during active disease.

The chain has TRBV7-2 and TRBJ2-1, with 8 bases lining up with TRBD2. The germline V gene encodes CDR1 SGHTA and CDR2 FQGNSA. The trim removed 5 bases at V and 6 bases at J, leaving 6 bases unmatched. This CDR3 has 14 residues. CDR3: CASSLTGGANEQFF. CDR3 bases: TGTGCCAGCAGCCTAACGGGGGGGGCCAATGAGCAGTTCTTC.

The rearrangement links TRBV20-1 to TRBJ1-2; TRBD1 matches at 7 bases. The germline gives CDR1 DFQATT, CDR2 SNEGSKA (reference sequence). The CDR3 spans 11 residues. The DNA of the CDR3 is TGCAGCGGCCGAGGGGGACAGGGCTACACCTTC. Its translation: CSGRGGQGYTF.

The CDR3 DNA is TGTGCCAGCAGCCCCTCTAGCGGGTCTTCCCCCTACGAGCAGTACTTC. It is translated as CASSPSSGSSPYEQYF. The V call is TRBV9, the J call TRBJ2-7, with 8 bases that match TRBD2. Germline trimming cut 4 bases from V and 2 bases from J; bases unmatched to any gene: 11. This CDR3 spans 16 amino acids. From germline, CDR1 is SGDLS and CDR2 YYNGEE.

This rearrangement joins TRBV6-1 to TRBJ2-5; D is perhaps TRBD1 (5 bases). The germline V gene has CDR1 MNHNS and CDR2 SASEGT. This CDR3 contains 14 residues. Trimming took 4 bases from V and 0 from J, leaving 9 bases between them. CDR3 loop: CASSADSNQETQYF. The CDR3 DNA follows: TGTGCCAGCAGTGCCGACAGTAACCAAGAGACCCAGTACTTC.

The chain combines TRBV6-5 with TRBJ2-7; possibly TRBD1 for D (5 bases). The CDR3 runs 14 residues. The ends were cut back, 4 bases at V and 2 bases at J, with 12 bases in the middle. CDR1 and CDR2 from the germline V gene are MNHEY and SVGAGI. The CDR3 region is CASSSVSGTYEQYF. The CDR3 DNA reads TGTGCCAGCAGTTCGGTTTCAGGGACCTACGAGCAGTACTTC.

This chain connects TRBV5-1 to TRBJ2-1; TRBD2 agrees at 13 bases. This CDR3 is 16 amino acids long. The ends lost 0 bases at V and 7 bases at J; junction bases unmatched: 4. CDR1 and CDR2 from the germline V gene are SGHRS and YFSETQ. CDR3 region: CASSLARTSGSNEQFF. The CDR3 DNA is TGCGCCAGCAGCTTGGCGAGGACTAGCGGGAGTAATGAGCAGTTCTTC.

This rearrangement joins TRBV21-1 to TRBJ2-7; the DNA was not compared with TRBD1, the D call given in the table. TRBV21-1 is deemed a pseudogene. The CDR3 contains 16 residues. The CDR3 spells CASTPNRHRASYEQYF. CDR3 nucleotide sequence: TGTGCCAGCACCCCGAACCGACACCGAGCTTCCTACGAGCAGTACTTC.

This chain joins TRBV5-5 and TRBJ2-1; 9 bases are a match to TRBD1. Germline V gives CDR1 SGHKS, CDR2 YYEKEE (reference sequence). V shed 0 bases, J shed 2 bases, and the junction held 3 bases outside the gene matches. The CDR3 runs 16 residues. This CDR3 is CASSLVQGATYNEQFF. In nucleotides, the CDR3 is TGTGCCAGCAGCTTGGTACAGGGGGCTACCTACAATGAGCAGTTCTTC.